The entry that follows covers one TCR beta chain sequence. As yet, its antigen is unknown. The entry originates in a study of shared clonotypes between healthy human individuals. The wider study: The cohort comprised a couple of women and a few men. Their ages spanned 18 to 49 years.

Study-wide results and caveats: In having few donors, the study represented limited genetic and exposure-history diversity.

Researchers divided each subset's genomic DNA evenly across several immunoSEQ plates. In the original analysis: Junction-only sequences without quality scores came from ImmunoSEQ, so filtering differed. Sequencing was performed with immunoSEQ multiplex PCR; in TCRdb, only in-frame clones are kept and a portion is missing. V, J and clone size are those of that table, while D and trimming were read from the DNA. The sample has millions of clones, 85% to 95% seen once; the top ten hold approximately 1.7%. In the naive CD8 group, cells lacked CD45RO and were positively selected for CCR7, so terminally differentiated effector memory CD45RA+ cells were left out. The sequence derives from a man aged 18 to 30 in good health. Some clones in this sample may be carry-over from other donors' samples. Sequenced sample: naive CD8+ T cells from PBMCs.

The CDR3 here is CASSAPRTGGETQYF. CDR3 coding DNA: TGTGCCAGCAGCGCACCACGCACCGGAGGAGAGACCCAGTACTTC. The rearrangement uses TRBV7-3 and TRBJ2-5, with D possibly being TRBD2 (5 bases). V was trimmed by 5 bases and J by 4 bases, leaving 17 bases between them. Germline CDR1 SGHTA, CDR2 FQGTGA. This CDR3 contains 15 residues.